Following are 13 T cell receptor beta chains from one sample sequenced in a study of cytomegalovirus exposure and HLA in healthy donors. With 60 Vbeta and 13 Jbeta primers, the PCR was carried out. TCRdb's copy holds only in-frame clones and misses some; the assay was immunoSEQ multiplex PCR. The sample data list around 100,000 clones. Sequencing was done on a sample of PBMCs. The source is a man aged 30-40 years in good health and CMV-seronegative.

CDR3 sequence (DNA): TGTGCCAGCTCACCAAGACAGGGGACAGAGACCCAGTACTTC. Its translation: CASSPRQGTETQYF. V is TRBV18 and J is TRBJ2-5; TRBD1 agrees at 8 bases. Germline V gene data show CDR1 as KGHSH and CDR2 as LQKENI. The J segment lost 4 bases and the V segment lost 2 bases, leaving 3 bases of the junction unmatched. CDR3 length: 14 amino acids.

V usage is TRBV6-4 and J usage is TRBJ2-1, with 9 bases that match TRBD1. The CDR3 runs 15 residues. The germline gives CDR1 MRHNA, CDR2 SNTAGT. V was pared by 0 bases and J by 7 bases, with 4 bases of the junction left unmatched. The CDR3 loop is CASSDSTGQGNEQFF. DNA for the CDR3: TGTGCCAGCAGTGACTCAACAGGACAGGGGAATGAGCAGTTCTTC.

Points on this clone: The junction does not match germline at one end; this may be a read error. The genes are TRBV27 and TRBJ1-5; D possibly corresponds to TRBD1 (6 bases). This CDR3 contains 15 residues. The germline V gene encodes CDR1 MNHEY and CDR2 SMNVEV (reference sequence). CDR3 sequence reads: CASSSGGAGNQPQHF. Written as DNA, the CDR3 is TGTGCTAGCAGTTCGGGGGGGGCGGGCAATCAGCCCCAGCATTTT.

This chain connects TRBV4-3 to TRBJ2-3, with a tentative D call TRBD2 (5 bases). Germline V CDR1 and CDR2: LGHNA, YSLEER. The ends were cut back, 3 bases at V and 1 base at J, with 14 bases in the middle. The CDR3 spans 16 residues. The CDR3 DNA sequence: TGCGCCAGCAGCCAGTCTACGGCGGGCCGCACAGATACGCAGTATTTT. Translation gives CASSQSTAGRTDTQYF.

V usage is TRBV7-8 and J usage is TRBJ1-5; weak D call: TRBD1 (6 bases). Germline CDR1 reads SGHVS; CDR2 reads FQNEAQ. CDR3 length: 14 amino acids. V was cut by 1 base and J by 5 bases, with 9 bases left in between. The CDR3 DNA follows: TGTGCCAGCAGCTTAGTCCAGGGGTATCAGCCCCAGCATTTT. The encoded protein is CASSLVQGYQPQHF.

This chain uses TRBV5-1 with TRBJ2-3; 11 bases align to TRBD1. In germline, CDR1 is SGHRS, CDR2 YFSETQ. CDR3 length equals 15 residues. The trim removed 3 bases at V and 4 bases at J, leaving 4 bases unmatched. The CDR3 loop reads CASSSDRGRADTQYF. CDR3 DNA: TGCGCCAGCAGCTCGGACAGGGGGCGCGCAGATACGCAGTATTTT.

This sequence joins TRBV5-6 and TRBJ2-7, with D maybe TRBD2 (5 bases). V lost 6 bases and J 3 bases, leaving 13 bases between the germline ends. This CDR3 region has 13 residues. CDR1 and CDR2 from the germline V gene are SGHDT and YYEEEE. The CDR3 sequence is CASTLGGRYEQYF. The CDR3 region has the DNA TGTGCCAGCACCTTAGGAGGACGCTACGAGCAGTACTTC. Together with reference TRBV5-6 and TRBJ2-7, the CDR3 gives the full variable domain: DAGVTQSPTHLIKTRGQQVTLRCSPKSGHDTVSWYQQALGQGPQFIFQYYEEEERQRGNFPDRFSGHQFPNYSSELNVNALLLGDSALYLCASTLGGRYEQYFGPGTRLTVT.

The genes are TRBV19 and TRBJ2-6; the D gene is possibly TRBD1 (5 bases). V gave up 3 bases and J gave up 0 bases, with 15 bases separating them. The CDR3 sequence is 18 residues long. Germline V CDR1 and CDR2: LNHDA, SQIVND (reference sequence). Here the CDR3 reads CASSIFGQGFSGANVLTF. In DNA form, the CDR3 reads TGTGCCAGTAGTATTTTTGGACAAGGGTTCTCTGGGGCCAACGTCCTGACTTTC.

J is TRBJ1-4 and V is TRBV18; D uncertain. Germline V gene sequence: CDR1 KGHSH, CDR2 LQKENI. V shed 3 bases and J shed 4 bases, with 12 bases lying between them. This CDR3 is 15 amino acids long. For the CDR3, the DNA is TGTGCCAGCTCACCGGTCCCCGGAGATAATGAAAAACTGTTTTTT. The encoded protein is CASSPVPGDNEKLFF.

Comments on this clone: A read error may account for a junction end that differs from germline. This chain uses TRBV9 with TRBJ1-3; 8 bases map to TRBD1. Germline V gene lookup returns CDR1 SGDLS and CDR2 YYNGEE. The CDR3 consists of 14 residues. CDR3 DNA sequence: TGTGCCAGCAGCGTAGCCGGACAGGGTCTGGGTCGGGTTTTT. Residues: CASSVAGQGLGRVF.

The chain is built from TRBV28 and TRBJ1-2, with TRBD1 identical over 8 bases. Trimming removed 8 bases from V and 5 bases from J; junction bases left unmatched: 16. CDR1 and CDR2 from the germline V gene are MDHEN and SYDVKM. The CDR3 extends over 16 amino acids. The CDR3 DNA reads TGTGCCAGCGGTGGACAGGGCGACTTCGCGCGTTATGGCTACACCTTC. Protein product: CASGGQGDFARYGYTF.

V and J are TRBV7-6 and TRBJ2-5; 8 bases agree with TRBD1. With the DNA end fitting TRBJ2-7 better, the J assignment may be wrong. Germline V lookup: CDR1 SGHVS, CDR2 FNYEAQ. This CDR3 is 15 amino acids long. The CDR3 region has the DNA TGTGCCAGCAGCTTAGAGGGGGACAGGTCCTACGAGCAGTACTTC. It yields the protein CASSLEGDRSYEQYF.

J is TRBJ2-1 and V is TRBV11-3, with D possibly matching TRBD2 (5 bases). V was clipped by 5 bases and J by 1 base, with 24 bases between them. CDR3 length equals 19 residues. Germline V gene sequence: CDR1 SGHNT, CDR2 YENEEA. CDR3 sequence (DNA): TGTGCCAGCAGCCAGCATTCGGGTGGCTCGGGGATTTCCTACAATGAGCAGTTCTTC. It encodes CASSQHSGGSGISYNEQFF.